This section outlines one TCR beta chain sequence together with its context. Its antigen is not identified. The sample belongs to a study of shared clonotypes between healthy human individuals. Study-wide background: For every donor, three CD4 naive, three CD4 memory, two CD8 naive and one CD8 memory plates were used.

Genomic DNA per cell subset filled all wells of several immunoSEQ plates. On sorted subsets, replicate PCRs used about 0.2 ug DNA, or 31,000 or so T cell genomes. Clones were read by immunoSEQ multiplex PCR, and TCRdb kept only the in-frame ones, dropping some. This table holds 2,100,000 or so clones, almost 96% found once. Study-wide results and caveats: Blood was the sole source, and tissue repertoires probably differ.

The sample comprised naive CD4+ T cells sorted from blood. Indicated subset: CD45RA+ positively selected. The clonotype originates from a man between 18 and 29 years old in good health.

CDR3 sequence reads: CASSFSGVEQYF. For the CDR3, the DNA is TGCGCCAGCAGCTTTTCAGGGGTAGAGCAGTACTTC. This chain links TRBV5-1 with TRBJ2-7; TRBD1 might be the D (6 bases). There are 12 residues in the CDR3. The germline V gene has CDR1 SGHRS and CDR2 YFSETQ. V gave up 2 bases and J gave up 7 bases, with 10 bases separating them.